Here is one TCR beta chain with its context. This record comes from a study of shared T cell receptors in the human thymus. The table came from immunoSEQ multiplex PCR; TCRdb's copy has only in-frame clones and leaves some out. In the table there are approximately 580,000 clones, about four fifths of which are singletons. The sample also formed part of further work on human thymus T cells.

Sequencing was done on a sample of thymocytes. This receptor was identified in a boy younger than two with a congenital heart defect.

The CDR3 bases are TGTGCCAGCAGGGACGGGGCTAACTATGGCTACACCTTC. Protein: CASRDGANYGYTF. V is TRBV27 and J is TRBJ1-2; D is unresolved. The ends were cut back, 6 bases at V and 0 bases at J, with 8 bases in the middle. This CDR3 has 13 amino acids. From germline, CDR1 is MNHEY and CDR2 SMNVEV (reference sequence).